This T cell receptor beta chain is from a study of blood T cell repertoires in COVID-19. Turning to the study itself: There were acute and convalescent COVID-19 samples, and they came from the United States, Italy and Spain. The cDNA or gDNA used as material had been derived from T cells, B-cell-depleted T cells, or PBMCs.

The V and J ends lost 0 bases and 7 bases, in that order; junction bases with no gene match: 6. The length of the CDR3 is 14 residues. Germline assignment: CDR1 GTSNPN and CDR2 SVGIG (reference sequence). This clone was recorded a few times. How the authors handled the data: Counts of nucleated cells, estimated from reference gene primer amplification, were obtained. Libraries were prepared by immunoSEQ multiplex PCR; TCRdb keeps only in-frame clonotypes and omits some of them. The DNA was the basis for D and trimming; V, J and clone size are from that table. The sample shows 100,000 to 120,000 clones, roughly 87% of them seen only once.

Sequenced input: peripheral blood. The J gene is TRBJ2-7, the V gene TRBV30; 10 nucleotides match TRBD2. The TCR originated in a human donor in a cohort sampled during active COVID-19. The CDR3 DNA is TGTGCCTGGAGTGTTAGCGGGAGGTCCCCTGAGCAGTACTTC. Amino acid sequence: CAWSVSGRSPEQYF.